The rows below give T cell receptor beta chains drawn from one sample of a study of early T cells in non-severe SARS-CoV-2 infection. Each CDR3 protein gets one entry after TCRdb re-called the 5' RACE reads with MiXCR. This table holds about 99,000 distinct CDR3 sequences, 16% found once. The sequenced material came from whole blood. The receptors originated from an adult who was a healthcare worker with PCR-confirmed SARS-CoV-2 infection or an uninfected control (not recorded which). Both conserved end residues are part of each CDR3.

j_gene: TRBJ2-4; v_gene: TRBV6-2/TRBV6-3; CDR3aa: CASRPRDIAKNIQYF
j_gene: TRBJ1-5; v_gene: TRBV20-1; CDR3aa: CSARPQGTFSNQPQHF
j_gene: TRBJ2-1; v_gene: TRBV18; CDR3aa: CASSVNEQFF
j_gene: TRBJ2-1; v_gene: TRBV29-1; CDR3aa: CSVEEGRRGSYNEQFF
j_gene: TRBJ1-4; v_gene: TRBV6-6; CDR3aa: CASSHVPGQGANEKLFF
j_gene: TRBJ2-6; v_gene: TRBV12-3/TRBV12-4; CDR3aa: CASSLGGAGANVLTF
j_gene: TRBJ1-5; v_gene: TRBV4-3; CDR3aa: CASSQEWSDQPQHF
j_gene: TRBJ2-3; v_gene: TRBV7-9; CDR3aa: CASSFPLFEGGPSDTQYF
j_gene: TRBJ2-1; v_gene: TRBV30; CDR3aa: CAWSPPRGSYNEQFF
j_gene: TRBJ1-1; v_gene: TRBV7-2; CDR3aa: CASSPRRNMNTEAFF
j_gene: TRBJ2-7; v_gene: TRBV28; CDR3aa: CASRDSQSSYEQYF
j_gene: TRBJ1-1; v_gene: TRBV24-1; CDR3aa: CATQGSLNTEAFF
j_gene: TRBJ2-6; v_gene: TRBV9; CDR3aa: CASSAHGQRSGANVLTF
j_gene: TRBJ1-2; v_gene: TRBV5-1; CDR3aa: CASSLDGFKGAYGYTF
j_gene: TRBJ2-1; v_gene: TRBV7-9; CDR3aa: CASSSREVVYNEQFF
j_gene: TRBJ2-7; v_gene: TRBV11-2; CDR3aa: CASSLVGTSGSYEQYF
j_gene: TRBJ2-2; v_gene: TRBV4-2; CDR3aa: CASSPGGGLTGELFF
j_gene: TRBJ1-1; v_gene: TRBV12-3/TRBV12-4; CDR3aa: CASSFSGSTEAFF
j_gene: TRBJ2-1; v_gene: TRBV3-1; CDR3aa: CASSQAAGNEQFF
j_gene: TRBJ2-7; v_gene: TRBV27; CDR3aa: CASSFGGSSDHEQYF
j_gene: TRBJ2-7; v_gene: TRBV20-1; CDR3aa: CSARGAQGTYEQYF
j_gene: TRBJ1-1; v_gene: TRBV12-3/TRBV12-4; CDR3aa: CASSLLTTEAFF
j_gene: TRBJ1-2; v_gene: TRBV9; CDR3aa: CASSVGLTVERGYTF
j_gene: TRBJ1-1; v_gene: TRBV12-3/TRBV12-4; CDR3aa: CASSTGQANEAFF
j_gene: TRBJ2-1; v_gene: TRBV20-1; CDR3aa: CSARDLASGSLVRSYNEQFF
j_gene: TRBJ1-1; v_gene: TRBV3-1; CDR3aa: CASSQDPRGMNTEAFF
j_gene: TRBJ2-1; v_gene: TRBV19; CDR3aa: CASSINWVEQFF
j_gene: TRBJ1-6; v_gene: TRBV6-2/TRBV6-3; CDR3aa: CASSQQGANSPLHF